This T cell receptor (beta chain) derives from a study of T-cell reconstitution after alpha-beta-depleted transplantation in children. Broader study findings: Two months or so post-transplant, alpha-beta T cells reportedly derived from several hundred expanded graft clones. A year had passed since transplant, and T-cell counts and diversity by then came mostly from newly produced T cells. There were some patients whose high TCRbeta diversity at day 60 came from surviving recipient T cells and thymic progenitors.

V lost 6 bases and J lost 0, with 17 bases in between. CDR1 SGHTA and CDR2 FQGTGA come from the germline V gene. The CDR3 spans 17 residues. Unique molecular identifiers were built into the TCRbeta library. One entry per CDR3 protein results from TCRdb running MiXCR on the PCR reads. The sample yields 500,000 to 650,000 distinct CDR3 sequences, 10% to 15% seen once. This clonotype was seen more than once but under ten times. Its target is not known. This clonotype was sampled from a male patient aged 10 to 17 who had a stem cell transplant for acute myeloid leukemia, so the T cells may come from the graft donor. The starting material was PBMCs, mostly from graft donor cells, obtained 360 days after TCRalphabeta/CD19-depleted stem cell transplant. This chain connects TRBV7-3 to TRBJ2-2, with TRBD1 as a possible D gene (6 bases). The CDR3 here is CASSNSDRFPNTGELFF. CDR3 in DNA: TGTGCCAGCAGTAACTCTGACAGGTTCCCGAACACCGGGGAGCTGTTTTTT.